This T cell receptor beta chain was sequenced for a study of T cell responses to AZD1222 COVID-19 vaccine. Germline-derived CDR1 and CDR2 are MDHEN and SYDVKM. Unmatched junction bases numbered 8, after V lost 5 bases and J lost 3 bases. This CDR3 has 16 amino acids. Study findings and constraints: Sampling captured repertoires only after the peak T cell response. The reported proportion of spike-specific TCRs targeting unmutated variant regions was nearly half. In a largely white British group with more females than males, clonal diversity was possibly underestimated. Recipients of two AZD1222 doses showed rising Spike-specific TCR breadth and depth.

For this clone: The antigen is not known.

Clones were read by immunoSEQ multiplex PCR, and TCRdb kept only the in-frame ones, dropping some. The sample includes about 130,000 clones, about nine tenths of them seen just once. The chain uses TRBV28 and TRBJ2-7; TRBD2 agrees at 12 bases. The material was peripheral blood, obtained on day 0 of MenACWY control vaccination. This TCR came from an adult in good health. This CDR3 is CASSASTSGGFYEQYF. The DNA for the CDR3 is TGTGCCAGCAGTGCCTCCACTAGCGGGGGGTTCTACGAGCAGTACTTC.